One sample yielded the 32 T cell receptor beta chains listed below, sequenced in a study of control samples from healthy donors and cancer patients. The table came from immunoSEQ multiplex PCR; TCRdb's copy has only in-frame clones and leaves some out. The sample includes 100,000 to 110,000 clones, less than 90% of them seen just once. The sample taken for sequencing was blood. These TCRs come from a woman between 45 and 60 years old in good health.

The J gene is TRBJ2-3, the V gene TRBV2; TRBD2 matches at 7 bases. This CDR3 has 16 amino acids. V dropped 8 bases and J dropped 2; count of bases not matched to a gene: 13. In germline, CDR1 is SNHLY, CDR2 FYNNEI. The DNA for the CDR3 is TGTGCCAGCTCGTTCTGGGGGACTACCTCCACAGATACGCAGTATTTT. Translating gives CASSFWGTTSTDTQYF.

The V gene is TRBV15, the J gene TRBJ2-5; possible D gene TRBD1, 7 bases. Deletions cut 3 bases from V and 2 bases from J, with 22 bases between. Germline values: CDR1 LNHNV, CDR2 YYDKDF (reference sequence). The CDR3 length is 18 residues. CDR3 residues: CATSRAGGPPRGQETQYF. In nucleotides, the CDR3 is TGTGCCACCAGCAGGGCAGGGGGGCCCCCGAGGGGACAAGAGACCCAGTACTTC.

This clone appeared a few times. This sequence joins TRBV29-1 and TRBJ1-1; D remains ambiguous. Between the trimmed V and J ends, which lost 6 bases and 10 bases, there was a span of 15 bases. The CDR3 totals 11 residues. CDR1 SQVTM and CDR2 ANQGSEA come from the germline V gene. CDR3 region: CSVPLGRGAFF. The CDR3 DNA reads TGCAGCGTGCCCTTGGGCAGAGGAGCTTTCTTT.

A single count supports this clone. The chain combines TRBV9 with TRBJ2-5; D not certain. The CDR3 is made up of 14 amino acids. Trimming removed 0 bases at V and 1 base at J, with 7 bases between. CDR1 is SGDLS, CDR2 YYNGEE, per germline. CDR3 amino acids: CASSVGIAQETQYF. DNA of the CDR3: TGTGCCAGCAGCGTAGGAATAGCCCAAGAGACCCAGTACTTC.

The CDR3 DNA is TGTGCCAGCAGCCAAGTACCTTCGGCGAATGAAAAACTGTTTTTT. Protein: CASSQVPSANEKLFF. This sequence joins TRBV14 and TRBJ1-4; D gene ambiguous. V lost 1 base and J 5 bases, leaving 11 bases between the germline ends. CDR1 and CDR2 from the germline V gene are SGHDN and FVKESK. The CDR3 totals 15 residues.

The J gene is TRBJ2-5, the V gene TRBV5-1; D gene ambiguous. The germline CDR1 and CDR2 sequences are SGHRS and YFSETQ. Trimming stripped 2 bases from V and 4 bases from J, with 12 bases between. The CDR3 spans 14 residues. CDR3 nucleotides: TGCGCCAGCAGCTTACAACTAACCACAGAGACCCAGTACTTC. This translates into CASSLQLTTETQYF.

This chain joins TRBV10-3 and TRBJ2-1; 9 nucleotides line up with TRBD1. J gave up 3 bases and V 4 bases, and 7 bases lay outside the gene matches. The length of the CDR3 is 16 residues. Germline CDR1 ENHRY, CDR2 SYGVKD. CDR3 region: CAISGLGQGIYNEQFF. The CDR3 coding sequence is TGTGCCATCAGTGGGCTGGGACAGGGTATCTACAATGAGCAGTTCTTC.

This chain joins TRBV25-1 and TRBJ2-1; D possibly corresponds to TRBD1 (7 bases). The V end was cut by 0 bases, the J end by 9 bases, with 24 bases between. This CDR3 has 18 residues. Germline CDR1 is MGHDK and CDR2 is SYGVNS. The DNA for the CDR3 is TGTGCCAGCAGTGAATACGGGGGCCCACGAACTAGGGACAGTGAGCAGTTCTTC. This gives the protein CASSEYGGPRTRDSEQFF.

The chain combines TRBV3-1 (or the pseudogene TRBV3-2) with TRBJ2-5; D gene ambiguous. Trimming took off 3 bases at V and 0 bases at J, with 8 bases between the two ends. This CDR3 comprises 14 residues. Germline V gene sequence: CDR1 LGHDT, CDR2 YNNKEL (reference sequence). The CDR3 protein is CASSQSKYQETQYF. In nucleotides, the CDR3 is TGTGCCAGCAGCCAGTCTAAGTACCAAGAGACCCAGTACTTC.

V gene TRBV15 combines with J gene TRBJ1-5; a possible D gene is TRBD1 (6 bases). V was shortened by 0 bases and J by 11 bases, with 23 bases between the two germline ends. The CDR3 extends over 17 amino acids. Germline V gene data show CDR1 as LNHNV and CDR2 as YYDKDF (reference sequence). The CDR3 nucleotides are TGTGCCACCAGCAGAGAAATCCTGGGGTTGGGATCAGGGGCCCAGCATTTT. Translation: CATSREILGLGSGAQHF. Variable domain in full (rest from reference TRBV15 and TRBJ1-5): DAMVIQNPRYQVTQFGKPVTLSCSQTLNHNVMYWYQQKSSQAPKLLFHYYDKDFNNEADTPDNFQSRRPNTSFCFLDIRSPGLGDTAMYLCATSREILGLGSGAQHFGDGTRLSIL.

This clone was counted once. The V and J genes are TRBV7-9 and TRBJ1-1; weak D call: TRBD1 (6 bases). Germline CDR1 reads SEHNR; CDR2 reads FQNEAQ (reference sequence). This CDR3 has 19 residues. The V end was cut by 1 base, the J end by 1 base, with 22 bases between. This CDR3 is CASSLGVSRDTLGNTEAFF. The DNA for the CDR3 is TGTGCCAGCAGCTTAGGGGTTTCTCGGGACACCCTAGGGAACACTGAAGCTTTCTTT.

The J gene is TRBJ2-1, the V gene TRBV7-2, with 9 bases identical to TRBD2. The CDR3 loop spans 14 amino acids. Germline-derived CDR1 and CDR2 are SGHTA and FQGNSA. Unmatched junction bases numbered 5, after V lost 2 bases and J lost 9 bases. For the CDR3, the DNA is TGTGCCAGCAGCTTATACCTAGCGGGAAGTGAGCAGTTCTTC. Protein sequence: CASSLYLAGSEQFF.

The chain joins TRBV6-2 or TRBV6-3 to TRBJ2-7; 7 nucleotides align to TRBD1. Germline CDR1 reads MNHEY; CDR2 reads SVGEGT. The CDR3 extends over 14 amino acids. The J segment lost 2 bases and the V segment lost 5 bases, leaving 6 bases of the junction unmatched. The CDR3 spells CASSDRAPPYEQYF. Written as DNA, the CDR3 is TGTGCCAGCAGTGACAGGGCCCCTCCCTACGAGCAGTACTTC.

The chain couples TRBV30 to TRBJ2-3; 9 bases map to TRBD2. V trimming: 7 bases; J trimming: 6 bases; junction bases outside the gene matches: 14. The CDR3 runs to 15 residues. The germline V gene has CDR1 GTSNPN and CDR2 SVGIG (reference sequence). This chain's CDR3 is CAFTLAGEWRDTQYF. CDR3 in DNA: TGTGCCTTTACCTTAGCGGGAGAGTGGAGGGATACGCAGTATTTT.

The chain is built from TRBV10-3 and TRBJ2-1; D possibly corresponds to TRBD2 (5 bases). Trimming cost V 11 bases and J 5 bases, with 22 bases left between them. Germline assignment: CDR1 ENHRY and CDR2 SYGVKD. The CDR3 is made up of 15 amino acids. As DNA, the CDR3 is TGTGCCCCCGGGGTGATAGGACGCCGCCACAATGAGCAGTTCTTC. It is translated as CAPGVIGRRHNEQFF.

This chain links TRBV7-9 with TRBJ2-7; tentative D call: TRBD1 (5 bases). The CDR3 covers 14 residues. Looked up from germline, CDR1 is SEHNR and CDR2 is FQNEAQ (reference sequence). Between the trimmed V and J ends, which lost 3 bases and 2 bases, there was a span of 11 bases. The CDR3 here is CASSFRQSPYEQYF. For the CDR3, the DNA is TGTGCCAGCAGCTTCAGACAGTCTCCCTACGAGCAGTACTTC.

The rearrangement uses TRBV5-1 and TRBJ1-2, with a tentative D call TRBD1 (6 bases). This CDR3 has 13 amino acids. Germline V gene lookup returns CDR1 SGHRS and CDR2 YFSETQ. V was trimmed by 2 bases and J by 8 bases, leaving 13 bases between them. CDR3 nucleotides: TGCGCCAGCAGCTTACGGGGGCAGGAGGGCTACACCTTC. Protein product: CASSLRGQEGYTF. The entire variable domain, with the rest obtained from reference TRBV5-1 and TRBJ1-2, is as follows: KAGVTQTPRYLIKTRGQQVTLSCSPISGHRSVSWYQQTPGQGLQFLFEYFSETQRNKGNFPGRFSGRQFSNSRSEMNVSTLELGDSALYLCASSLRGQEGYTFGSGTRLTVV.

The J gene is TRBJ2-3, the V gene TRBV11-1; 10 nucleotides line up with TRBD2. The CDR3 spans 15 residues. The trim removed 6 bases at V and 6 bases at J, leaving 9 bases unmatched. The germline CDR1 and CDR2 sequences are SGHAT and FQDESV (reference sequence). CDR3 coding DNA: TGTGCCAGCAGGGAACAGCGGGGGGGCCTTGATACGCAGTATTTT. It yields the protein CASREQRGGLDTQYF.

The V call is TRBV6-2 or TRBV6-3, the J call TRBJ1-1; D ambiguous. Between the trimmed V and J ends, which lost 5 bases and 1 base, there was a span of 8 bases. CDR3 length: 13 residues. Germline V gives CDR1 MNHEY, CDR2 SVGEGT. Written as DNA, the CDR3 is TGTGCCAGCAGTGACCGCCAGAACACTGAAGCTTTCTTT. The encoded protein is CASSDRQNTEAFF.

CDR3 nucleotides: TGTGCCAGCAGCGCCTACGAGCAGTACTTC. Its translation is CASSAYEQYF. The chain has TRBV5-8 and TRBJ2-7, with D unresolved. The CDR3 covers 10 residues. Germline-derived CDR1 and CDR2 are SGHTS and YDEGEE. V was clipped by 4 bases and J by 2 bases, with 1 base between them.

The gene calls are TRBV30 and TRBJ1-1; D not resolved. The CDR3 is 15 residues long. Trimming took 5 bases from V and 0 from J, leaving 16 bases between them. CDR1 is GTSNPN and CDR2 is SVGIG in the germline V gene (reference sequence). DNA for the CDR3: TGTGCCTGGGTGAGACCCCGTGGCCTGAACACTGAAGCTTTCTTT. Translated: CAWVRPRGLNTEAFF.

V gene TRBV12-5 combines with J gene TRBJ2-1, with no clear D. The CDR3 is made up of 11 amino acids. Trimming took 6 bases from V and 5 from J, leaving 5 bases between them. CDR1 is LGHNT and CDR2 is FRNRAP in the germline V gene. For the CDR3, the DNA is TGTGCTAGTGGGCAAGACAATGAGCAGTTCTTC. Translated: CASGQDNEQFF.

The chain is built from TRBV24-1 and TRBJ2-4; TRBD2 is a possible D gene (6 bases). This CDR3 has 17 amino acids. Germline V gene lookup returns CDR1 KGHDR and CDR2 SFDVKD. Trimming removed 4 bases from V and 1 base from J, with 16 bases in between. CDR3 DNA sequence: TGTGCCACCAGTGACCCTTCCGGAGGGCTGGCCAAAAACATTCAGTACTTC. Protein product: CATSDPSGGLAKNIQYF.

The genes are TRBV5-1 and TRBJ2-3, with TRBD1 identical over 10 bases. This CDR3 region has 14 residues. Losses at the gene ends were 7 bases for V and 6 bases for J; bases not matched to a gene: 8. The germline CDR1 and CDR2 sequences are SGHRS and YFSETQ. The CDR3 DNA reads as TGCGCCAGCGGATCCGGGACAGGGGAGGATACGCAGTATTTT. This encodes CASGSGTGEDTQYF.

The sample holds a few counts of this clone. This sequence joins TRBV7-9 and TRBJ1-2; D is ambiguous. The germline CDR1 and CDR2 sequences are SEHNR and FQNEAQ (reference sequence). This CDR3 region has 14 residues. Trimming removed 3 bases from V and 2 bases from J, with 10 bases in between. The CDR3 loop is CASSFAGGNYGYTF. The CDR3 DNA reads TGTGCCAGCAGCTTTGCAGGAGGAAACTATGGCTACACCTTC.

The gene calls are TRBV6-5 and TRBJ2-5; 9 positions agree with TRBD2. This CDR3 is 15 amino acids long. The V and J ends lost 7 bases and 5 bases, in that order; junction bases with no gene match: 11. The V gene's germline CDR1 is MNHEY and CDR2 SVGAGI. CDR3: CASIRSGGLPETQYF. The CDR3 nucleotides are TGTGCCAGCATCCGTAGCGGGGGTTTGCCCGAGACCCAGTACTTC.

The chain combines TRBV6-2 or TRBV6-3 with TRBJ1-1; D gene ambiguous. The germline CDR1 and CDR2 sequences are MNHEY and SVGEGT. The CDR3 covers 13 residues. Between the trimmed V and J ends, which lost 6 bases and 3 bases, there was a span of 11 bases. In DNA, the CDR3 is TGTGCCAGCAGCCGCCTCGATTACACTGAAGCTTTCTTT. Amino acids: CASSRLDYTEAFF.

The chain is built from TRBV7-2 and TRBJ2-1; 7 nucleotides line up with TRBD2. J lost 7 bases, V lost 7 bases, and 16 bases had no gene match. Germline CDR1 reads SGHTA; CDR2 reads FQGNSA. The CDR3 is 16 amino acids. The CDR3 bases are TGTGCCAGCACAAGTATCCCTAGCGGACTAGATAATGAGCAGTTCTTC. It encodes CASTSIPSGLDNEQFF.

The chain joins TRBV7-9 to TRBJ1-4; 9 bases line up with TRBD1. Trimming cost V 1 base and J 8 bases; bases outside gene matches: 11. Germline V gene sequence: CDR1 SEHNR, CDR2 FQNEAQ (reference sequence). The length of the CDR3 is 17 residues. The CDR3 loop is CASSLGLGTGLSEKLFF. The DNA of the CDR3 is TGTGCCAGCAGCTTAGGACTTGGGACAGGGCTTTCGGAAAAACTGTTTTTT. The whole variable domain, filled in from reference TRBV7-9 and TRBJ1-4, reads DTGVSQNPRHKITKRGQNVTFRCDPISEHNRLYWYRQTLGQGPEFLTYFQNEAQLEKSRLLSDRFSAERPKGSFSTLEIQRTEQGDSAMYLCASSLGLGTGLSEKLFFGSGTQLSVL.

The V call is TRBV6-5, the J call TRBJ1-1; 7 bases match TRBD1. The germline V gene encodes CDR1 MNHEY and CDR2 SVGAGI. The V segment lost 7 bases and the J segment 4 bases; nucleotides outside the gene matches: 12. The CDR3 covers 15 residues. The CDR3 region has the DNA TGTGCCAGCACTAGACAGGGAGAGTGGGGCACTGAAGCTTTCTTT. It codes for CASTRQGEWGTEAFF.

V gene TRBV19 combines with J gene TRBJ1-2, with D perhaps matching TRBD1 (5 bases). CDR1 LNHDA and CDR2 SQIVND come from the germline V gene (reference sequence). The CDR3 contains 14 residues. Between the trimmed V and J ends, which lost 3 bases and 4 bases, there was a span of 12 bases. CDR3 in amino acids: CASSIGGTVYGYTF. In DNA form, the CDR3 reads TGTGCCAGTAGTATCGGGGGGACGGTCTATGGCTACACCTTC.

This clone was recorded only once. This rearrangement joins TRBV12-5 to TRBJ2-7, with 9 bases that match TRBD2. The germline V gene encodes CDR1 LGHNT and CDR2 FRNRAP. Losses at the gene ends were 8 bases for V and 3 bases for J; bases not matched to a gene: 8. The CDR3 consists of 14 residues. The CDR3 protein is CASSPGTSRYEQYF. The DNA for the CDR3 is TGTGCTAGTAGCCCCGGGACTAGCCGCTACGAGCAGTACTTC.